Listed here is a single T cell receptor beta chain. The antigen it binds to is not known. Base qualities are not at hand, and no much larger clone is one base apart. Libraries were made using PCR. Instrument on record: Illumina HiSeq 4000. The TCR beta-chain CDR3 region of each patient was profiled by high-throughput sequencing. Turning to the authors' computational methods: A classifier to discriminate distant-metastatic papillary thyroid cancer patients was built from CDR3 differences across clinicopathological groups. Repertoire diversity was assessed with the Shannon index, and tumor-blood repertoire similarity with the Morisita-Horn index. TCRdb reprocessing: public reads trimmed at Q25 with fastp, clones called with MiXCR, in-frame beta chains kept. These V and J calls rely on TCRdb rather than the paper's analysis. A total of about 16,000 clones appear in this sample, roughly 32% of them only once. The top ten clonotypes cover 7.3% of the sample.

The germline V gene (reference sequence) specifies LNHDA as CDR1 and SQIVND as CDR2. V loses 5 bases, J loses 4 bases, and the germline ends lie 8 bases apart. The CDR3 holds 12 amino acids from the cysteine to the phenylalanine. The kept DNA is CDR3 alone, 36 bases in frame from the first base. This sample is part of a study of metastatic and nonmetastatic thyroid tumors (TCRdb year 2020). General notes on the study: Repertoires from peripheral blood and from tumor or nodule tissue samples of malignant and benign thyroid patients were compared.

Overall study results and their limits: In both blood and tumor samples, TCR beta diversity was reported to be significantly higher in malignant tumors than in benign nodules.

None of the patients had been given any treatment before thyroid surgery. Using T-cell receptor beta sequencing, the study looked back at clinical samples from patients collected from about 2011 to 2019. The chain is encoded by TRBV19 joined to TRBJ1-2; the D gene is unclear. The receptor's source is a female donor with papillary thyroid cancer or a benign thyroid nodule (not recorded which). Some clones in this sample may be carry-over from other donors' samples. Sequencing was done on a sample of tumor tissue. Read as DNA, the sequence is TGTGCCAGTAGTCCAGAGGGCTATGGCTACACCTTC. It codes for CASSPEGYGYTF.